The next 14 T cell receptor beta chains were all read from a single sample in a study of cytomegalovirus exposure and HLA in healthy donors. The PCR made use of 60 Vbeta and 13 Jbeta primers. The repertoire was sequenced with immunoSEQ multiplex PCR; TCRdb's copy has only in-frame clones and lacks some. The profile shows roughly 160,000 clones, around 75% of them singletons. Sequencing was done on a sample of PBMCs. The receptors were gathered from a woman aged 40 to 49 in good health and CMV-seropositive.

This chain uses TRBV27 with TRBJ1-1; 7 nucleotides line up with TRBD1. The CDR3 has 15 residues. With 4 bases clipped from V and 4 bases from J, the junction kept 9 bases outside the gene matches. Germline CDR1 and CDR2: MNHEY and SMNVEV (reference sequence). The CDR3 loop reads CASSYGTGALTEAFF. The CDR3 bases are TGTGCCAGCAGTTACGGAACAGGGGCTCTCACTGAAGCTTTCTTT.

This clone was seen only a few times. The genes are TRBV27 and TRBJ1-4, with 9 bases that match TRBD1. This CDR3 comprises 20 residues. Trimming cost V 4 bases and J 0 bases; bases outside gene matches: 15. Germline CDR1 MNHEY, CDR2 SMNVEV (reference sequence). CDR3 loop: CASSSQDVLRQGATNEKLFF. CDR3 DNA: TGTGCCAGCAGTTCCCAAGACGTACTGAGACAGGGGGCAACTAATGAAAAACTGTTTTTT.

This sequence joins TRBV6-5 and TRBJ1-3, with 7 bases that match TRBD1. J lost 2 bases, V lost 2 bases, and 0 bases had no gene match. Germline CDR1 and CDR2: MNHEY and SVGAGI. This CDR3 comprises 14 residues. The CDR3 sequence is CASSYQGAGNTIYF. Written as DNA, the CDR3 is TGTGCCAGCAGTTACCAGGGGGCTGGAAACACCATATATTTT.

The chain couples TRBV28 to TRBJ2-1, with a tentative D call TRBD2 (5 bases). Deletions cut 2 bases from V and 6 bases from J, with 11 bases between. Germline lookup yields CDR1 MDHEN and CDR2 SYDVKM. CDR3 length equals 14 residues. Here the CDR3 reads CASSLTGRGNEQFF. The CDR3 nucleotides read TGTGCCAGCAGTTTAACCGGACGGGGCAATGAGCAGTTCTTC. The full variable domain, rest sourced from reference TRBV28 and TRBJ2-1, is DVKVTQSSRYLVKRTGEKVFLECVQDMDHENMFWYRQDPGLGLRLIYFSYDVKMKEKGDIPEGYSVSREKKERFSLILESASTNQTSMYLCASSLTGRGNEQFFGPGTRLTVL.

The gene calls are TRBV29-1 and TRBJ1-2, with D possibly matching TRBD1 (5 bases). V lost 8 bases and J lost 7, with 17 bases in between. There are 12 residues in the CDR3. CDR1 SQVTM and CDR2 ANQGSEA come from the germline V gene. The CDR3 coding sequence is TGCAGCTCCCTGACGGGGGATGGTGGCTACACCTTC. Amino acid sequence: CSSLTGDGGYTF.

Concerning this clone itself: At one end, the junction sequence differs from germline, possibly due to a read error. The V and J genes are TRBV4-1 and TRBJ2-1; 14 bases are a match to TRBD2. Germline CDR1 MGHRA, CDR2 YSYEKL. The CDR3 loop spans 17 amino acids. The CDR3 DNA reads as TGCGCCAGCAGCCTAGGTTTTGGGACTAGCGGGAGCAATGAGCAGCTCTTC. This encodes CASSLGFGTSGSNEQLF.

The V and J genes are TRBV6-5 and TRBJ1-1; 9 bases align to TRBD1. V dropped 6 bases and J dropped 5; count of bases not matched to a gene: 4. There are 13 residues in the CDR3. CDR1 is MNHEY, CDR2 SVGAGI, per germline. CDR3 residues: CASRTGGWTEAFF. CDR3 bases: TGTGCCAGCAGAACAGGGGGCTGGACTGAAGCTTTCTTT.

CDR3 amino acids: CASSPGGKLVAFF. CDR3 in DNA: TGTGCCAGCTCACCAGGCGGAAAGTTAGTGGCTTTCTTT. This sequence joins TRBV18 and TRBJ1-1, with D unclear. V was cut by 2 bases and J by 11 bases, with 15 bases left in between. CDR3 length: 13 amino acids. Germline V gene data show CDR1 as KGHSH and CDR2 as LQKENI.

The gene calls are TRBV28 and TRBJ2-1, with 7 bases that match TRBD2. CDR3 length: 15 amino acids. CDR1 is MDHEN, CDR2 SYDVKM, per germline. V shed 4 bases and J 4 bases; nucleotides not matched to a gene: 7. CDR3 nucleotides: TGTGCCAGCAGTTCCGGACTAGGGGAGTACAATGAGCAGTTCTTC. Amino acids: CASSSGLGEYNEQFF.

This chain uses TRBV6-5 with TRBJ2-7, with no clear D. V shed 8 bases and J shed 0 bases, with 8 bases lying between them. Germline CDR1 is MNHEY and CDR2 is SVGAGI. The CDR3 spans 12 residues. The CDR3 protein is CASHGSSYEQYF. CDR3 DNA sequence: TGTGCCAGCCATGGCAGCTCCTACGAGCAGTACTTC.

The chain links TRBV28 to TRBJ2-1; weak D call: TRBD1 (6 bases). V gave up 2 bases and J gave up 10 bases, with 12 bases separating them. This CDR3 region has 13 residues. Germline V gene sequence: CDR1 MDHEN, CDR2 SYDVKM. In DNA, the CDR3 is TGTGCCAGCAGTTTACGGGCGGACAGAGAGCAGTTCTTC. It is translated as CASSLRADREQFF.

V usage is TRBV5-4 and J usage is TRBJ2-3; weak D call: TRBD2 (6 bases). Germline CDR1 is SGHNT and CDR2 is YYREEE (reference sequence). V was trimmed by 1 base and J by 2 bases, leaving 11 bases between them. The CDR3 has 15 residues. The CDR3 sequence: CASSLRTIITDTQYF. CDR3 nucleotide sequence: TGTGCCAGCAGCTTGAGGACTATCATCACAGATACGCAGTATTTT. Looking up the rest from reference TRBV5-4 and TRBJ2-3 gives the full variable domain: ETGVTQSPTHLIKTRGQQVTLRCSSQSGHNTVSWYQQALGQGPQFIFQYYREEENGRGNFPPRFSGLQFPNYSSELNVNALELDDSALYLCASSLRTIITDTQYFGPGTRLTVL.

This clone was recorded a few times. J is TRBJ2-7 and V is TRBV7-2, with 9 bases fitting TRBD2. The ends lost 5 bases at V and 3 bases at J; junction bases unmatched: 14. Germline V gives CDR1 SGHTA, CDR2 FQGNSA. CDR3 length equals 17 residues. CDR3 residues: CASSRLAGPARVYEQYF. The CDR3 DNA follows: TGTGCCAGCAGCCGCCTAGCGGGGCCTGCGAGGGTCTACGAGCAGTACTTC.

The chain couples TRBV4-2 to TRBJ2-7, with 9 bases that match TRBD2. The CDR3 length is 20 residues. With 0 bases clipped from V and 2 bases from J, the junction kept 17 bases outside the gene matches. Germline V gene lookup returns CDR1 LGHNA and CDR2 YNFKEQ. The CDR3 nucleotides read TGTGCCAGCAGCCAAGAAGGGGACGCGCTATTTAGCGGGAGCCCCTACGAGCAGTACTTC. Its protein is CASSQEGDALFSGSPYEQYF.